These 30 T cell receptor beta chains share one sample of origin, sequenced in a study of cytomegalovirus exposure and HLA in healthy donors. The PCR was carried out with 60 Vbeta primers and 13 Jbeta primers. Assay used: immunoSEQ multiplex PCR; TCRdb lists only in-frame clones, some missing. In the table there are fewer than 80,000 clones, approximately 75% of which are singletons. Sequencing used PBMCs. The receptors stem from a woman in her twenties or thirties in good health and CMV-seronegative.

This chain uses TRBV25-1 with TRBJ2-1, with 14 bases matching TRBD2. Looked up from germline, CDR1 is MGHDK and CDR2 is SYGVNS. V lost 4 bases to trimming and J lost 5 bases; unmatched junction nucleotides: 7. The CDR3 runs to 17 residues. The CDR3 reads CASSALTSGGVHNEQFF. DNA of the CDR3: TGTGCCAGCAGTGCGCTGACTAGCGGGGGGGTACACAATGAGCAGTTCTTC.

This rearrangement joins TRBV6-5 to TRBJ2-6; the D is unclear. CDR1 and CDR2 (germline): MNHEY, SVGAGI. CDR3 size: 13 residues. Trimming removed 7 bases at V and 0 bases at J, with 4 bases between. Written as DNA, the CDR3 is TGTGCCAGCACGTACTCTGGGGCCAACGTCCTGACTTTC. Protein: CASTYSGANVLTF.

The DNA for the CDR3 is TGTGCCAGCAGCTTAGGGGCCAGGGGAGCCAAAAACATTCAGTACTTC. It is translated as CASSLGARGAKNIQYF. The V call is TRBV7-9, the J call TRBJ2-4; tentatively, D is TRBD1 (6 bases). Germline V gene sequence: CDR1 SEHNR, CDR2 FQNEAQ (reference sequence). V lost 1 base to trimming and J lost 0 bases, with 10 bases between them. The CDR3 spans 16 residues.

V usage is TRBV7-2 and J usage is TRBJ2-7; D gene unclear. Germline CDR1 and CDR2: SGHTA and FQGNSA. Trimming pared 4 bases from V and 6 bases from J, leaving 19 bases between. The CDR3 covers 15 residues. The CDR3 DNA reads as TGTGCCAGCAGCTCGATGCCGGCGCTTCTGGGCGAGCAGTACGTC. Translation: CASSSMPALLGEQYV.

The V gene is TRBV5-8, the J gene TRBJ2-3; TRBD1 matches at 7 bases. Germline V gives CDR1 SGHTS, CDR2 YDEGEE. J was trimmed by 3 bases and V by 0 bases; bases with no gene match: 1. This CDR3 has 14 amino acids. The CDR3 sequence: CASSLDRGTDTQYF. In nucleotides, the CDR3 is TGTGCCAGCAGCTTGGACAGGGGAACAGATACGCAGTATTTT.

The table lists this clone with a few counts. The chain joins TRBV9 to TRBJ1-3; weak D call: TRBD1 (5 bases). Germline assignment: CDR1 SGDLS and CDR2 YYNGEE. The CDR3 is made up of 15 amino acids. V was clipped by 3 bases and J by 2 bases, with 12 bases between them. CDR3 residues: CASSGAGGPGNTIYF. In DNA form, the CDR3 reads TGTGCCAGCAGCGGGGCGGGGGGTCCTGGAAACACCATATATTTT.

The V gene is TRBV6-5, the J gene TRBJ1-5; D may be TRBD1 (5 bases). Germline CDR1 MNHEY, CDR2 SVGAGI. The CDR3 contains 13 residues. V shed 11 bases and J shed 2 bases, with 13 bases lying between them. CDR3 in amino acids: CAGGTRGNQPQHF. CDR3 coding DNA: TGTGCCGGGGGGACGCGGGGCAATCAGCCCCAGCATTTT.

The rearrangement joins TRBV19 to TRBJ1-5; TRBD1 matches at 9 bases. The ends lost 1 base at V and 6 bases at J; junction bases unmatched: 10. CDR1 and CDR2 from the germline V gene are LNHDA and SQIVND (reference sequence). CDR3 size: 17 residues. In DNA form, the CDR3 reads TGTGCCAGTAGTATAGTTGGCAGGACAGGGGTAGTTCAGCCCCAGCATTTT. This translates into CASSIVGRTGVVQPQHF.

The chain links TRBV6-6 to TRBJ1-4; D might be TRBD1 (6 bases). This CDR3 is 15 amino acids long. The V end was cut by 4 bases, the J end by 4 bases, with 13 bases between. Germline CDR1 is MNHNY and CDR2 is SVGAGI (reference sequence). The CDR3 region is CASSSEGDYNEKLFF. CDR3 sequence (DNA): TGTGCCAGCAGTTCAGAGGGGGATTATAATGAAAAACTGTTTTTT.

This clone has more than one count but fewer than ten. CDR3 region: CASRVTAGNTIYF. In DNA, the CDR3 is TGTGCCAGCAGGGTGACAGCTGGAAACACCATATATTTT. The rearrangement joins TRBV27 to TRBJ1-3; possibly TRBD1 for D (5 bases). CDR1 is MNHEY, CDR2 SMNVEV, per germline (reference sequence). V was cut by 6 bases and J by 2 bases, with 8 bases left in between. The CDR3 extends over 13 amino acids.

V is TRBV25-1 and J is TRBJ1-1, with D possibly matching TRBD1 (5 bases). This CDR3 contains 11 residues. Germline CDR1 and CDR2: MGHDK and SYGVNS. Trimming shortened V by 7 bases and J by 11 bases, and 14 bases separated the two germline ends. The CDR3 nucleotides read TGTGCCAGCACTCAGGGTGGAGTGGCTTTCTTT. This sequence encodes CASTQGGVAFF.

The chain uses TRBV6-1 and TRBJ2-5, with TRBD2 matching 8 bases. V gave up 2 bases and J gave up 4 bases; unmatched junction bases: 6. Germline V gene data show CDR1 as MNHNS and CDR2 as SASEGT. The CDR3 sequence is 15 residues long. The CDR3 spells CASSERRLARETQYF. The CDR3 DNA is TGTGCCAGCAGTGAAAGGAGACTAGCGAGAGAGACCCAGTACTTC.

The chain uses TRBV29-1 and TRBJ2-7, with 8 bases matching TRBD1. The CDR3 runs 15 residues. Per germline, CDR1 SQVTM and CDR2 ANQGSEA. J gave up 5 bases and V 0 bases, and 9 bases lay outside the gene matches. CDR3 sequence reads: CSVEDSGQDNHEQYF. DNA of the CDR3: TGCAGCGTTGAAGATTCGGGACAGGATAACCACGAGCAGTACTTC.

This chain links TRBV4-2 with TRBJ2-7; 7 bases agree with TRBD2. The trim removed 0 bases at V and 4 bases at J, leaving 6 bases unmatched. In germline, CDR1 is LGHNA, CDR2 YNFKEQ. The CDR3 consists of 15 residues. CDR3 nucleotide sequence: TGTGCCAGCAGCCAAGATTGGCGGGAGCTATACGAGCAGTACTTC. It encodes CASSQDWRELYEQYF.

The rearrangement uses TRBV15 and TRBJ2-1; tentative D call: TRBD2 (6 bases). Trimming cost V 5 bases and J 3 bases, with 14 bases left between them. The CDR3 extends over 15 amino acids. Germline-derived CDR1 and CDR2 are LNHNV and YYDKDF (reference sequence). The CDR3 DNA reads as TGTGCCACCAGCGGCCCGGGAGTTGGCTACAATGAGCAGTTCTTC. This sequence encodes CATSGPGVGYNEQFF.

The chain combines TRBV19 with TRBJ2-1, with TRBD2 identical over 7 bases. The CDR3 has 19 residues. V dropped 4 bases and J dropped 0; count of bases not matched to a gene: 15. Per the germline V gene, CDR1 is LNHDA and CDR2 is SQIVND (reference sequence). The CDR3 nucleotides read TGTGCCAGTAGTAGGGGGGAGACTAGCCCAAAGAGCTCCTACAATGAGCAGTTCTTC. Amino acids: CASSRGETSPKSSYNEQFF.

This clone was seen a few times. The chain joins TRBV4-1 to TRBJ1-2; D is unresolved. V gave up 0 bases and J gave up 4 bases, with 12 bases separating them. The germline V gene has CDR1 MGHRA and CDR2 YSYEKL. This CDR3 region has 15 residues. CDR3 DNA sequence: TGCGCCAGCAGCCAAGATCCGGGTATCGGCTATGGCTACACCTTC. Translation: CASSQDPGIGYGYTF.

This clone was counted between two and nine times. This CDR3 reads CASSMEGIVSEKLFF. CDR3 DNA sequence: TGTGCCAGTAGTATGGAGGGGATCGTCAGTGAAAAACTGTTTTTT. The chain joins TRBV19 to TRBJ1-4; D is perhaps TRBD1 (5 bases). This CDR3 has 15 residues. V gave up 3 bases and J gave up 7 bases, with 15 bases separating them. Germline V gene lookup returns CDR1 LNHDA and CDR2 SQIVND (reference sequence).

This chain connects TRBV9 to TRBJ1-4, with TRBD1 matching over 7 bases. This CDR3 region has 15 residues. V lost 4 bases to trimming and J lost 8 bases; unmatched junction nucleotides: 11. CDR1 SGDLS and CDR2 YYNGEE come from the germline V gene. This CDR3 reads CASSSTQGNEEKLFF. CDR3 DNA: TGTGCCAGCAGCTCCACACAGGGGAATGAAGAAAAACTGTTTTTT.

The CDR3 loop is CASSYYATGSTEKLFF. As DNA, the CDR3 is TGTGCCAGCAGTTATTACGCGACAGGGAGTACGGAAAAACTGTTTTTT. The J gene is TRBJ1-4, the V gene TRBV27; 7 nucleotides agree with TRBD1. CDR3 length: 16 residues. The ends lost 4 bases at V and 8 bases at J; junction bases unmatched: 13. Germline V gene sequence: CDR1 MNHEY, CDR2 SMNVEV (reference sequence). Based on the CDR3 plus reference TRBV27 and TRBJ1-4, the full variable domain is EAQVTQNPRYLITVTGKKLTVTCSQNMNHEYMSWYRQDPGLGLRQIYYSMNVEVTDKGDVPEGYKVSRKEKRNFPLILESPSPNQTSLYFCASSYYATGSTEKLFFGSGTQLSVL.

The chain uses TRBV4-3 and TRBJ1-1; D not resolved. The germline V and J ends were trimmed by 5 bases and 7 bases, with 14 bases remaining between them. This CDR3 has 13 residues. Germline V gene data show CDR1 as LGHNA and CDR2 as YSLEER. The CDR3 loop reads CASSGGRGVEAFF. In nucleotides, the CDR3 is TGCGCCAGCAGCGGCGGGCGTGGGGTTGAAGCTTTCTTT.

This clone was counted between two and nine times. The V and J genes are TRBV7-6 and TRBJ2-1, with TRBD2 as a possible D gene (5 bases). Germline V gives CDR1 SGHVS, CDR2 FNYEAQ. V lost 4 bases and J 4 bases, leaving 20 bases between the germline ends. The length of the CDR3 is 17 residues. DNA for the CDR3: TGTGCCAGCAGCTCACCGGCAGGCGGAGGTCCGTACAATGAGCAGTTCTTC. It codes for CASSSPAGGGPYNEQFF.

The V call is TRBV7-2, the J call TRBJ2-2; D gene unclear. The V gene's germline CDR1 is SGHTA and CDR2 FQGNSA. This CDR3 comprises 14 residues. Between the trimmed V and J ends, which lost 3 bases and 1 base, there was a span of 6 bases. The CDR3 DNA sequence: TGTGCCAGCAGCTTCAAGCGGAACACCGGGGAGCTGTTTTTT. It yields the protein CASSFKRNTGELFF.

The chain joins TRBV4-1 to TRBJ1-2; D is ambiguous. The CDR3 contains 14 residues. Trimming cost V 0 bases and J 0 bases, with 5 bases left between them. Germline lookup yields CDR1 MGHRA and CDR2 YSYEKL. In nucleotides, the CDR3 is TGCGCCAGCAGCCAAGAAGGAGCTAACTATGGCTACACCTTC. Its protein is CASSQEGANYGYTF.

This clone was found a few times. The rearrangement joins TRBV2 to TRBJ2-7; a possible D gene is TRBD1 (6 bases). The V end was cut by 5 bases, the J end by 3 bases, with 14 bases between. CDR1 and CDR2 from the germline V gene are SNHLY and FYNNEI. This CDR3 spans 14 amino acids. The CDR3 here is CASSSQGTRYEQYF. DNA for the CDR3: TGTGCCAGCAGTTCCCAGGGGACCCGCTACGAGCAGTACTTC. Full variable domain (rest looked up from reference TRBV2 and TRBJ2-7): EPEVTQTPSHQVTQMGQEVILRCVPISNHLYFYWYRQILGQKVEFLVSFYNNEISEKSEIFDDQFSVERPDGSNFTLKIRSTKLEDSAMYFCASSSQGTRYEQYFGPGTRLTVT.

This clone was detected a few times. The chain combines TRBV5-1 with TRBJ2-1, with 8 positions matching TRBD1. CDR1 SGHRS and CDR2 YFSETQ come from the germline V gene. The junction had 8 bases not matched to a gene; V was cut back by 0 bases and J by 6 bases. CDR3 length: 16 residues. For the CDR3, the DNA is TGCGCCAGCAGCTTGGTGGTCGCAGGGGGCGGCAATGAGCAGTTCTTC. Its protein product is CASSLVVAGGGNEQFF.

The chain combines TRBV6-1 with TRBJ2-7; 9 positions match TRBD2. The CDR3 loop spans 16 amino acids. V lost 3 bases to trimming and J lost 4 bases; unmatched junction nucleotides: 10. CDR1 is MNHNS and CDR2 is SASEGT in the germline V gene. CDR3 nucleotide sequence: TGTGCCAGCAGTGAGGGTTTGTCTAGCGGGGCATACGAGCAGTACTTC. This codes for CASSEGLSSGAYEQYF.

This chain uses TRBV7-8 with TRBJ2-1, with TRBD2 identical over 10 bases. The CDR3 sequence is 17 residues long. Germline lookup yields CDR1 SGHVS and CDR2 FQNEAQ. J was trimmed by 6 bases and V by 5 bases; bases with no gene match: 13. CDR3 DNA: TGTGCCAGCAGCAAACCGAGAGCGGGAGGGATACTCAATGAGCAGTTCTTC. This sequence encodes CASSKPRAGGILNEQFF.

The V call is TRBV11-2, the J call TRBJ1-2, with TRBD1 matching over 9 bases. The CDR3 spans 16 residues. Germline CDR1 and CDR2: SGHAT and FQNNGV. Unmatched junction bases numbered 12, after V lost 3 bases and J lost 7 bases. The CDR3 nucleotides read TGTGCCAGCAGCTTTGACACAGGGGGCGATCGGGGTGGCTACACCTTC. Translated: CASSFDTGGDRGGYTF.

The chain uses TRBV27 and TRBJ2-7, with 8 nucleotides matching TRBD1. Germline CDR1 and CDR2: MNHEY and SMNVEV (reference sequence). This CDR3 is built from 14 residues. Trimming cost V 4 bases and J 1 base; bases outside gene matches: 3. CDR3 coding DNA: TGTGCCAGCAGTTACGGGACAGGTTCCTACGAGCAGTACTTC. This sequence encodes CASSYGTGSYEQYF.